This T cell receptor beta chain was observed in a study of shared clonotypes between healthy human individuals. V lost 2 bases to trimming and J lost 4 bases, with 8 bases between them. CDR1 and CDR2 from the germline V gene are MDHEN and SYDVKM. This CDR3 comprises 13 residues. Deep level was the assay's run setting. Original handling: ImmunoSEQ supplied junction-only sequences lacking quality scores, so filtering was different. TCRdb's table, derived via immunoSEQ multiplex PCR, lists solely in-frame clones and lacks some. V and J calls and clone size follow that table, whereas D and trimming were derived from the DNA. The table records some 630,000 clones, around 72% of them present only once.

The sequenced sample consisted of memory CD4+ T cells sorted from blood. The subset is: CD45RA-negative fraction. The chain joins TRBV28 to TRBJ1-2; no definite D call. The TCR was taken from a woman aged 25 to 39 in good health. The CDR3 region has the DNA TGTGCCAGCAGTTTACAACGGTCCTATGGCTACACCTTC. This sequence encodes CASSLQRSYGYTF.